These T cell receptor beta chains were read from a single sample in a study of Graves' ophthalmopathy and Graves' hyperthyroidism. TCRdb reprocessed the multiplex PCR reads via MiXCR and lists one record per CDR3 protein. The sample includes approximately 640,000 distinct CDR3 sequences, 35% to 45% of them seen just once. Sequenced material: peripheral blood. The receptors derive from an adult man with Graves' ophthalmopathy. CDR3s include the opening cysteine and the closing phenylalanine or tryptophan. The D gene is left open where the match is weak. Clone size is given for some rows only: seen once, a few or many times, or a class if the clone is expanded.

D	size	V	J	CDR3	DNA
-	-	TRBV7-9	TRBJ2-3	CASSLGWGTDTQYF	TGTGCCAGCAGCTTGGGATGGGGAACAGATACGCAGTATTTT
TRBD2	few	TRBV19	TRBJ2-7	CASSSLAGASYEQYF	TGTGCCAGTAGTAGCCTAGCGGGGGCCTCCTACGAGCAGTACTTC
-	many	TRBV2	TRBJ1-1	CASSGHTSNTEAFF	TGTGCCAGCAGTGGACACACAAGTAACACTGAAGCTTTCTTT
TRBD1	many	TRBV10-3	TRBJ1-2	CAISETGIAGYTF	TGTGCCATCAGCGAGACAGGGATCGCTGGCTACACCTTC
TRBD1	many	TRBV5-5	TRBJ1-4	CASSRRQGTEKLFF	TGTGCCAGCAGCCGACGACAGGGAACTGAAAAACTGTTTTTT
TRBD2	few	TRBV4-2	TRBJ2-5	CASSQVSGEGETQYF	TGTGCCAGCAGCCAAGTTAGTGGGGAGGGGGAGACCCAGTACTTC
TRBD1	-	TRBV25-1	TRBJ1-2	CASSARGQGTSYTF	TGTGCCAGCAGTGCTCGTGGACAGGGGACGAGCTACACCTTC
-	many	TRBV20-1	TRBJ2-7	CSARGIGASSYEQYF	TGCAGTGCTAGAGGAATCGGGGCGAGCTCCTACGAGCAGTACTTC
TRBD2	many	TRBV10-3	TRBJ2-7	CAIRRQPGTSGMNYEQYF	TGTGCCATCAGGAGACAACCCGGGACTAGCGGGATGAACTACGAGCAGTACTTC
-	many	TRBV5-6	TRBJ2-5	CASSLAVGAKTQYF	TGTGCCAGCAGCTTGGCCGTCGGGGCCAAGACCCAGTACTTC
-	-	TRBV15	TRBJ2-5	CATSNFQGQETQYF	TGTGCCACCAGCAATTTTCAGGGCCAAGAGACCCAGTACTTC
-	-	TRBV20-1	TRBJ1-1	CSATEQGRAEAFF	TGCAGTGCTACGGAGCAGGGACGCGCTGAAGCTTTCTTT
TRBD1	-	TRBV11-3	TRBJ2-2	CASSPGTGDPGELFF	TGTGCCAGCAGCCCAGGAACAGGGGACCCCGGGGAGCTGTTTTTT
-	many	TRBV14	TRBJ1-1	CASSQEERIYYMNTEAFF	TGTGCCAGCAGCCAAGAAGAGAGGATTTATTACATGAACACTGAAGCTTTCTTT
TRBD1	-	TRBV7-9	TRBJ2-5	CASSPDRGIETQYF	TGTGCCAGCAGCCCGGACAGGGGGATAGAGACCCAGTACTTC
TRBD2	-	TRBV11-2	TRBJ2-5	CASSQGLALETQYF	TGTGCCAGCAGCCAGGGACTAGCGTTAGAGACCCAGTACTTC
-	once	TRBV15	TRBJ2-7	CATSSFNGDSSEQYF	TGTGCCACCAGCAGCTTTAACGGGGACTCCAGCGAGCAGTACTTC
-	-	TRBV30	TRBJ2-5	CAWSIQETQYF	TGTGCCTGGAGTATTCAAGAGACCCAGTACTTC
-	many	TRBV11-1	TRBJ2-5	CASSLRTDQETQYF	TGTGCCAGCAGCCTCCGGACAGACCAAGAGACCCAGTACTTC
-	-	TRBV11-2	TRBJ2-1	CTSSLTDSYNEQFF	TGTACCAGCAGCTTAACTGACTCCTACAATGAGCAGTTCTTC
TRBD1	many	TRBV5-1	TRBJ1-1	CASSLGPKTGRVVNTEAFF	TGCGCCAGCAGCTTGGGGCCGAAGACAGGGAGGGTCGTGAACACTGAAGCTTTCTTT
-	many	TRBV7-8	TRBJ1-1	CASSLALGRNTEAFF	TGTGCCAGCAGCTTAGCATTAGGGCGAAACACTGAAGCTTTCTTT
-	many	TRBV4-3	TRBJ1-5	CASSQDRRAKEDQPQHF	TGCGCCAGCAGCCAAGATCGCCGGGCAAAAGAGGATCAGCCCCAGCATTTT
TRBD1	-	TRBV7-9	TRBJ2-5	CASSVTGADQETQYF	TGTGCCAGCAGCGTAACAGGGGCCGACCAAGAGACCCAGTACTTC
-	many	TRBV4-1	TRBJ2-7	CASSQRQSYEQYF	TGCGCCAGCAGCCAACGACAGTCCTACGAGCAGTACTTC
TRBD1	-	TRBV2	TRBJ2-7	CASSTAGGAYEQYF	TGTGCCAGCAGCACGGCAGGGGGAGCCTACGAGCAGTACTTC
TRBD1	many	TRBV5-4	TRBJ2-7	CASSPGTVSYEQYF	TGTGCCAGCAGCCCAGGGACAGTCTCCTACGAGCAGTACTTC
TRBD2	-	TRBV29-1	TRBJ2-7	CSVGLAGGGEQYF	TGCAGCGTTGGACTAGCGGGAGGCGGCGAGCAGTACTTC
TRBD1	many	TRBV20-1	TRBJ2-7	CSASYRDSSYEQYF	TGCAGTGCTAGTTATCGGGACAGCTCCTACGAGCAGTACTTC
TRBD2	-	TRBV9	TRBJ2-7	CASSAGTSGAYGQYF	TGTGCCAGCAGCGCGGGCACTAGCGGGGCCTACGGGCAGTACTTC
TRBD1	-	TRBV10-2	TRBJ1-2	CASSGTGGHPFYGYTF	TGCGCCAGCAGTGGGACAGGGGGCCATCCCTTCTATGGCTACACCTTC
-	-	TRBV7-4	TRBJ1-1	CASSPPAAMNTEAFF	TGTGCCAGCAGCCCCCCCGCGGCCATGAACACTGAAGCTTTCTTT
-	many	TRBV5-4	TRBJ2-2	CASSLTGGNGELFF	TGTGCCAGCAGCTTGACTGGGGGTAACGGGGAGCTGTTTTTT
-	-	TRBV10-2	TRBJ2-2	CASSAFTTVSNTGELFF	TGCGCCAGCAGTGCTTTCACGACGGTATCGAACACCGGGGAGCTGTTTTTT
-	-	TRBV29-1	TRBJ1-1	CSVDVTGNTEAFF	TGCAGCGTTGACGTGACAGGGAACACTGAAGCTTTCTTT
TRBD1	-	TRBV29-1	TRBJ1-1	CSAGQGNLLAFF	TGCAGCGCTGGACAGGGCAATTTGTTAGCTTTCTTT
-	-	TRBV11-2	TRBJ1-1	CASSLFQDDTEAFF	TGTGCCAGCAGCTTATTCCAGGACGACACTGAAGCTTTCTTT
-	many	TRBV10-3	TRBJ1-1	CAISVDSENTEAFF	TGTGCCATCAGTGTGGACAGTGAAAACACTGAAGCTTTCTTT
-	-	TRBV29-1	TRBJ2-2	CSVEATGNTGELFF	TGCAGCGTTGAAGCAACAGGCAACACCGGGGAGCTGTTTTTT
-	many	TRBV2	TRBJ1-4	CASRRGLATNEKLFF	TGTGCCAGCAGAAGGGGACTTGCAACTAATGAAAAACTGTTTTTT
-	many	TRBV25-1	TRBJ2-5	CASKGSGVETQYF	TGTGCCAGCAAAGGGTCAGGGGTGGAGACCCAGTACTTC
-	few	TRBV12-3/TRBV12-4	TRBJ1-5	CASSFRGGWSNQPQHF	TGTGCCAGCAGTTTTAGGGGAGGCTGGAGCAATCAGCCCCAGCATTTT
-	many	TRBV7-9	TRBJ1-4	CASSPTTWSEKLFF	TGTGCCAGCAGCCCCACGACCTGGAGCGAAAAACTGTTTTTT
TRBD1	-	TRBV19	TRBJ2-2	CASSVPSGTGLSGELFF	TGTGCCAGTAGTGTTCCCTCCGGGACAGGGTTGAGCGGGGAGCTGTTTTTT
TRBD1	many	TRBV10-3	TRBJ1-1	CAISILQGDAEAFF	TGTGCCATCAGTATACTACAGGGGGACGCTGAAGCTTTCTTT
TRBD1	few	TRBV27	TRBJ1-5	CASSLRAGGQPQHF	TGTGCCAGCAGTTTAAGGGCAGGGGGTCAGCCCCAGCATTTT
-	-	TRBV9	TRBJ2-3	CASSGSDWSTDTQYF	TGTGCCAGCAGCGGAAGCGATTGGAGCACAGATACGCAGTATTTT
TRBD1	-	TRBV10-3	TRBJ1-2	CAISDTGVGYTF	TGTGCCATCAGCGATACAGGGGTGGGCTACACCTTC
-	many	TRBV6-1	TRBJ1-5	CASSEWPGDQPQHF	TGTGCCAGCAGTGAATGGCCAGGGGATCAGCCCCAGCATTTT
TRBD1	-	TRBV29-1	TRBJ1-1	CSLIGTDEAFF	TGCAGCTTAATTGGGACAGATGAAGCTTTCTTT